This T cell receptor beta chain stems from a study of T cells expressing NK-cell markers. Study-wide background: Sequencing covered eight donors, seven HCMV-seropositive and one seronegative. Notes on the study in general: The leading position in the CD3+CD56-NKG2C+ fraction of several donors also went to these clonotypes. In a group of about 6 donors, dominant NKG2C+ clonotypes represented roughly 1.0-7.5% of CD8+ T cells.

A 5'RACE template switching approach incorporating UMIs was used to make TCR beta cDNA. After re-calling the 5' RACE reads, TCRdb lists one entry per CDR3 protein, DNA absent. This repertoire comprises 350,000 to 400,000 distinct CDR3 sequences; its ten largest clones make up about 10%. The germline V gene has CDR1 SGHDN and CDR2 FVKESK. The CDR3 runs to 13 residues. About this clonotype itself: Its cognate antigen is unknown.

The sequence was obtained from a woman aged 45-60 years in good health. The V call is TRBV14, the J call TRBJ2-3. Sequenced: blood T cells: a sorted CD56 or NKG2C T cell subset, CD4+ or CD8+ T cells, or bulk PBMC T cells (not recorded which). CDR3 loop: CASSQDVDSTQYF.